These T cell receptor beta chains were read from a single sample in a study of cytomegalovirus exposure and HLA in healthy donors. TCRdb keeps only in-frame clones here, not all; method: immunoSEQ multiplex PCR. The table includes 110,000 to 150,000 clones, around 80% detected once. The material sequenced was PBMCs. These receptors were collected from a woman in her forties or fifties in good health and CMV-seropositive. The CDR3 runs from the conserved cysteine through the conserved F or W. The D gene is left open where the match is weak. For some rows the clone size is stated as once, few or many, or as a class when expanded; others skip it.

TRBV7-9	-	TRBJ2-2	-	CASSLGRESGELFF	TGTGCCAGCAGCTTAGGACGGGAAAGCGGGGAGCTGTTTTTT
TRBV7-2	-	TRBJ2-1	-	CASSLDGGENEQFF	TGTGCCAGCAGCTTAGACGGCGGGGAGAATGAGCAGTTCTTC
TRBV5-5	-	TRBJ2-7	-	CASSLDSFGGAAYEQYF	TGTGCCAGCAGCTTGGATTCTTTTGGTGGGGCTGCCTACGAGCAGTACTTC
TRBV11-2	TRBD2	TRBJ2-7	-	CASGLSAGVPSRSYEQYF	TGTGCCAGCGGCCTTTCCGCGGGGGTTCCGTCTCGGTCCTACGAGCAGTACTTC
TRBV5-1	-	TRBJ2-3	-	CASSPGSTDTQYF	TGCGCCAGCAGCCCCGGTAGCACAGATACGCAGTATTTT
TRBV11-2	TRBD1	TRBJ1-5	once	CASSGGTGENQPQHF	TGTGCCAGCAGCGGAGGGACAGGGGAAAATCAGCCCCAGCATTTT
TRBV27	-	TRBJ1-1	-	CASRGDIAEAFF	TGTGCCAGCAGAGGGGATATTGCTGAAGCTTTCTTT
TRBV11-3	TRBD1	TRBJ2-3	-	CASSPGGVRADTQYF	TGTGCCAGCTCCCCAGGGGGCGTGAGGGCAGATACGCAGTATTTT
TRBV19	-	TRBJ2-7	-	CASSISGLPNEQYF	TGTGCCAGTAGTATCTCAGGACTTCCCAACGAGCAGTACTTC
TRBV5-1	-	TRBJ1-1	-	CASSLAAGVTEAFF	TGCGCCAGCAGCTTGGCCGCGGGCGTTACTGAAGCTTTCTTT
TRBV7-9	-	TRBJ1-4	-	CASTPVEGVEKLFF	TGTGCCAGCACCCCGGTGGAGGGAGTTGAAAAACTGTTTTTT
TRBV15	-	TRBJ2-3	-	CATSPGGQSTDTQYF	TGTGCCACCAGCCCTGGAGGACAGTCCACAGATACGCAGTATTTT
TRBV5-4	-	TRBJ2-6	-	CASRPQGGGANVLTF	TGTGCCAGCAGACCCCAGGGAGGTGGGGCCAACGTCCTGACTTTC
TRBV7-2	-	TRBJ1-4	-	CASSLIGGEKLFF	TGTGCCAGCAGCTTAATAGGGGGTGAAAAACTGTTTTTT
TRBV6-4	-	TRBJ2-2	-	CASSLTSANTGELFF	TGTGCCAGCAGCCTGACTAGTGCGAACACCGGGGAGCTGTTTTTT
TRBV7-9	TRBD1	TRBJ2-5	-	CASRTGEETQYF	TGTGCCAGCAGGACAGGGGAAGAGACCCAGTACTTC
TRBV19	TRBD1	TRBJ2-7	-	CASSISSGGWYEQYF	TGTGCCAGTAGTATCTCATCAGGGGGATGGTACGAGCAGTACTTC
TRBV5-1	-	TRBJ2-5	-	CASSRQANQETQYF	TGCGCCAGCAGTAGACAGGCAAATCAAGAGACCCAGTACTTC
TRBV5-4	-	TRBJ2-1	many	CASWERGSSYNEQFF	TGTGCCAGCTGGGAGAGGGGGAGCTCCTACAATGAGCAGTTCTTC
TRBV28	-	TRBJ1-6	-	CASSERAGAVIYNSPLHF	TGTGCCAGCAGCGAGCGGGCGGGCGCAGTGATCTATAATTCACCCCTCCACTTT
TRBV2	-	TRBJ1-3	-	CASSELGGRGNTIYF	TGTGCCAGCAGTGAGTTGGGGGGTAGAGGAAACACCATATATTTT
TRBV25-1	-	TRBJ2-7	-	CASSDVLQGGTYEQYF	TGTGCCAGCAGTGACGTCTTACAAGGAGGAACCTACGAGCAGTACTTC
TRBV30	-	TRBJ1-3	-	CAWTGLPSGNTIYF	TGTGCCTGGACGGGACTGCCCTCTGGAAACACCATATATTTT
TRBV7-7	-	TRBJ2-1	-	CASSLIGHNEQFF	TGTGCTAGCAGCTTAATTGGGCACAATGAGCAGTTCTTC
TRBV6-6	TRBD2	TRBJ2-5	once	CASSYFEAGTEETQYF	TGTGCCAGCAGTTACTTTGAAGCGGGGACGGAGGAGACCCAGTACTTC
TRBV4-2	TRBD1	TRBJ2-7	-	CASSQEGTGSYEQYF	TGTGCCAGCAGCCAAGAAGGGACAGGCTCCTACGAGCAGTACTTC
TRBV6-5	-	TRBJ2-2	few	CASRSGTPATGELFF	TGTGCCAGCAGATCCGGGACTCCCGCCACCGGGGAGCTGTTTTTT
TRBV7-8	TRBD1	TRBJ2-1	-	CASSLNRGQGFF	TGTGCCAGCAGCTTAAACAGGGGCCAGGGGTTCTTC
TRBV4-1	-	TRBJ2-1	-	CASSQEGIETNEQFF	TGCGCCAGCAGCCAAGAAGGAATCGAGACTAATGAGCAGTTCTTC
TRBV6-5	-	TRBJ1-6	-	CATNRPNSPLHF	TGTGCCACTAACAGGCCCAATTCACCCCTCCACTTT
TRBV7-3	TRBD2	TRBJ2-3	-	CASSSGTSGGALSTDTQYF	TGTGCCAGCAGCTCCGGGACTAGCGGGGGGGCGTTGTCCACAGATACGCAGTATTTT